This T cell receptor (beta chain) was profiled in a study of post-analysis software for immune sequencing data. Study context: Relapsing-remitting, secondary progressive and progressive-relapsing multiple sclerosis were all included among the disease courses. Study results and caveats: Included in a set of a handful of TRBV segments more frequent in patients than controls were TRBV5-6, TRBV5-1 and TRBV20-1. Multiple sclerosis patients showed significantly lower normalized Chao1 diversity than controls did. By F measure, samples from a shared preparation batch strongly co-clustered.

Carried by the TCR beta cDNA libraries were unique molecular identifiers. There were roughly 0.9 to 10 million T cells, and about 500,000 cDNA molecules came from them. TCRdb used MiXCR to reprocess the PCR reads, holding one entry per CDR3 protein. The data show 750,000 to 950,000 distinct CDR3 sequences, roughly 46% seen once. The germline V gene encodes CDR1 SGHTA and CDR2 FQGNSA. The CDR3 covers 15 residues. The ends lost 3 bases at V and 3 bases at J; junction bases unmatched: 6. As regards this clonotype: Its antigen remains unknown.

This receptor was identified in a girl between 10 and 17 years old with multiple sclerosis. This chain uses TRBV7-2 with TRBJ2-3, with 7 bases matching TRBD2. Material: blood. The CDR3 DNA is TGTGCCAGCAGCTTCGGGGGAGGGGTGACAGATACGCAGTATTTT. This encodes CASSFGGGVTDTQYF.